Listed here are 24 T cell receptor beta chains from one sample, sequenced in a study of vaccination and CD4 T cells after COVID-19. The treatment was: approximately 9-day PBMC culture with coronavirus spike peptide pools or control peptides (ViraFEST assay). Scientists ran DNA taken from cultured CD4+ T cells through the Oncomine TCR Beta short-read assay for sequencing. Each CDR3 protein gets one entry after TCRdb re-called the PCR reads with MiXCR. The sample carries about 26,000 distinct CDR3 sequences, less than 60% recorded once. The antigens for these receptors are not known. The sample here was CD4+ T cells from blood, cultured in vitro, taken before SARS-CoV-2 vaccination. Every receptor here comes from a human donor who received a COVID-19 vaccine.

This clonotype was observed a handful of times. This rearrangement joins TRBV7-2 to TRBJ2-7; 8 nucleotides agree with TRBD1. The junction had 6 bases not matched to a gene; V was cut back by 2 bases and J by 3 bases. Germline V gene sequence: CDR1 SGHTA, CDR2 FQGNSA. The CDR3 contains 15 residues. The CDR3 loop is CASSLMLGQGYEQYF. CDR3 nucleotides: TGTGCCAGCAGCTTAATGCTTGGACAGGGCTACGAGCAGTACTTC. The variable domain in full, with the rest retrieved from reference TRBV7-2 and TRBJ2-7, is GAGVSQSPSNKVTEKGKDVELRCDPISGHTALYWYRQSLGQGLEFLIYFQGNSAPDKSGLPSDRFSAERTGGSVSTLTIQRTQQEDSAVYLCASSLMLGQGYEQYFGPGTRLTVT.

This clonotype has only a few counts. V and J are TRBV30 and TRBJ1-2; D unclear. This CDR3 has 13 amino acids. V lost 0 bases and J lost 4, with 9 bases in between. Germline CDR1 reads GTSNPN; CDR2 reads SVGIG (reference sequence). CDR3 loop: CAWSVDAVYGYTF. In DNA, the CDR3 is TGTGCCTGGAGTGTTGACGCGGTCTATGGCTACACCTTC.

V gene TRBV20-1 combines with J gene TRBJ2-3; 7 nucleotides match TRBD1. Germline V gives CDR1 DFQATT, CDR2 SNEGSKA (reference sequence). V lost 6 bases to trimming and J lost 8 bases; unmatched junction nucleotides: 17. The CDR3 consists of 15 residues. CDR3 region: CSAALTGPAKVTQYF. CDR3 nucleotides: TGCAGTGCCGCCCTGACAGGGCCCGCGAAGGTTACGCAGTATTTT.

This clonotype has just one count. The chain is built from TRBV5-1 and TRBJ2-5, with 13 bases matching TRBD2. J was trimmed by 5 bases and V by 3 bases; bases with no gene match: 13. Germline V gene data show CDR1 as SGHRS and CDR2 as YFSETQ. The CDR3 length is 18 residues. The CDR3 DNA sequence: TGCGCCAGCAGCTGGAGGACTAGCGGGGGAGGTCGGGAGGAGACCCAGTACTTC. Translating it yields CASSWRTSGGGREETQYF. Based on the CDR3 plus reference TRBV5-1 and TRBJ2-5, the full variable domain is KAGVTQTPRYLIKTRGQQVTLSCSPISGHRSVSWYQQTPGQGLQFLFEYFSETQRNKGNFPGRFSGRQFSNSRSEMNVSTLELGDSALYLCASSWRTSGGGREETQYFGPGTRLLVL.

This clonotype has just a few counts. The genes are TRBV20-1 and TRBJ1-1; a weak D match, TRBD1 (6 bases). Deletions cut 1 base from V and 7 bases from J, with 19 bases between. Germline loops: CDR1 DFQATT, CDR2 SNEGSKA (reference sequence). This CDR3 region has 15 residues. In DNA form, the CDR3 reads TGCAGTGCTAGAGGGGCGACCCAGGGGAATGATGAAGCTTTCTTT. Its translation: CSARGATQGNDEAFF.

V usage is TRBV2 and J usage is TRBJ1-2; the D is unclear. Germline V gene data show CDR1 as SNHLY and CDR2 as FYNNEI. This CDR3 spans 15 amino acids. V was shortened by 8 bases and J by 3 bases, with 19 bases between the two germline ends. CDR3 in amino acids: CASSGRRGGDYGYTF. The CDR3, as DNA: TGTGCCAGCTCGGGCCGTCGGGGTGGTGACTATGGCTACACCTTC.

This clonotype was seen a single time. The CDR3 coding sequence is TGTGCCAGCAGTTTAGGACTAGCGGGGTCCGTGACCCAGTACTTC. It codes for CASSLGLAGSVTQYF. The chain combines TRBV12-3 or TRBV12-4 with TRBJ2-5; TRBD2 aligns across 11 bases. The CDR3 spans 15 residues. The junction had 5 bases not matched to a gene; V was cut back by 1 base and J by 7 bases.

The chain links TRBV7-9 to TRBJ2-1; D is ambiguous. The CDR3 is 13 residues long. The germline V gene encodes CDR1 SEHNR and CDR2 FQNEAQ (reference sequence). Between the trimmed V and J ends, which lost 3 bases and 5 bases, there was a span of 8 bases. This chain's CDR3 is CASSFNPNNEQFF. The DNA of the CDR3 is TGTGCCAGCAGCTTTAATCCGAACAATGAGCAGTTCTTC.

This clonotype was observed once. The chain combines TRBV5-1 with TRBJ1-1; 9 bases line up with TRBD1. Germline CDR1 is SGHRS and CDR2 is YFSETQ. The CDR3 runs 15 residues. V shed 1 base and J 5 bases; nucleotides not matched to a gene: 6. CDR3 in amino acids: CASSLTDRGGTEAFF. CDR3 bases: TGCGCCAGCAGCTTGACGGACAGGGGAGGAACTGAAGCTTTCTTT. Filled out from reference TRBV5-1 and TRBJ1-1, the complete variable domain reads KAGVTQTPRYLIKTRGQQVTLSCSPISGHRSVSWYQQTPGQGLQFLFEYFSETQRNKGNFPGRFSGRQFSNSRSEMNVSTLELGDSALYLCASSLTDRGGTEAFFGQGTRLTVV.

CDR3 amino acids: CASSLERYNIQYF. In nucleotides, the CDR3 is TGTGCCAGCAGCTTAGAGCGTTATAACATTCAGTACTTC. The rearrangement links TRBV7-8 to TRBJ2-4; D uncertain. In germline, CDR1 is SGHVS, CDR2 FQNEAQ. Trimming stripped 1 base from V and 7 bases from J, with 8 bases between. CDR3 length equals 13 residues.

The chain couples TRBV7-9 to TRBJ2-5; 9 bases agree with TRBD1. Unmatched junction bases numbered 8, after V lost 1 base and J lost 5 bases. This CDR3 is 16 amino acids long. Germline values: CDR1 SEHNR, CDR2 FQNEAQ (reference sequence). The CDR3 DNA follows: TGTGCCAGCAGCTTAGTGGGGACAGGGAAATGGGAGACCCAGTACTTC. Amino acids: CASSLVGTGKWETQYF.

The chain recombines TRBV28 with TRBJ2-2; possible D gene TRBD2, 5 bases. Germline V gene sequence: CDR1 MDHEN, CDR2 SYDVKM. Trimming removed 1 base at V and 1 base at J, with 13 bases between. This CDR3 is built from 17 residues. CDR3 in DNA: TGTGCCAGCAGTTTATTTCCGGGTCGGGGGAACACCGGGGAGCTGTTTTTT. Residues: CASSLFPGRGNTGELFF.

The count of this clonotype is one. The chain links TRBV3-1 to TRBJ2-5; 7 nucleotides line up with TRBD2. V trimming: 1 base; J trimming: 2 bases; junction bases outside the gene matches: 4. The CDR3 runs 15 residues. Germline loops: CDR1 LGHDT, CDR2 YNNKEL (reference sequence). CDR3 amino acids: CASSQGWGGQETQYF. CDR3 DNA: TGTGCCAGCAGCCAAGGCTGGGGGGGACAAGAGACCCAGTACTTC.

This chain uses TRBV20-1 with TRBJ2-3, with a tentative D call TRBD2 (6 bases). V lost 0 bases, J lost 7 bases, and 14 bases lay in between. The CDR3 loop spans 14 amino acids. CDR1 is DFQATT and CDR2 is SNEGSKA in the germline V gene (reference sequence). CDR3 bases: TGCAGTGCTAGAGATCGGCGGGGTCCGCATACGCAGTATTTT. Translating gives CSARDRRGPHTQYF.

This clonotype was detected only a few times. The chain employs TRBV7-2 and TRBJ2-5; 12 nucleotides match TRBD2. The CDR3 is 18 amino acids. Trimming took 1 base from V and 2 from J; bases not matched to a gene: 8. Germline CDR1 is SGHTA and CDR2 is FQGNSA. The CDR3: CASSLDSASGGEQETQYF. CDR3 DNA sequence: TGTGCCAGCAGCTTAGATTCGGCTAGCGGGGGGGAACAAGAGACCCAGTACTTC. The variable domain in full, with the rest retrieved from reference TRBV7-2 and TRBJ2-5, is GAGVSQSPSNKVTEKGKDVELRCDPISGHTALYWYRQSLGQGLEFLIYFQGNSAPDKSGLPSDRFSAERTGGSVSTLTIQRTQQEDSAVYLCASSLDSASGGEQETQYFGPGTRLLVL.

V usage is TRBV30 and J usage is TRBJ1-2; 7 bases align to TRBD1. This CDR3 spans 13 amino acids. V shed 0 bases, J shed 8 bases, and the junction held 6 bases outside the gene matches. CDR1 is GTSNPN and CDR2 is SVGIG in the germline V gene (reference sequence). The CDR3 nucleotides read TGTGCCTGGAGTGTCAGGGGGGACTTGGGCTACACCTTC. Its translation is CAWSVRGDLGYTF.

This clonotype was picked up a small number of times. The V and J genes are TRBV11-3 and TRBJ2-1; 13 bases align to TRBD2. CDR3 size: 17 residues. Germline CDR1 reads SGHNT; CDR2 reads YENEEA. The J segment lost 7 bases and the V segment lost 5 bases, leaving 11 bases of the junction unmatched. In DNA, the CDR3 is TGTGCCAGCAGCCTACTAGCGGGGGGGGGCTTCACTAATGAGCAGTTCTTC. Residues: CASSLLAGGGFTNEQFF.

J is TRBJ1-1 and V is TRBV15; no clear D. There are 14 residues in the CDR3. Trimming left V 6 bases short and J 0 bases short, with 11 bases between. The germline CDR1 and CDR2 sequences are LNHNV and YYDKDF (reference sequence). CDR3 sequence (DNA): TGTGCCACCAGGGCAGGCTTCATGAACACTGAAGCTTTCTTT. This encodes CATRAGFMNTEAFF.

The J gene is TRBJ2-3, the V gene TRBV9, with 8 bases aligning to TRBD2. Germline V CDR1 and CDR2: SGDLS, YYNGEE. The length of the CDR3 is 16 residues. Trimming took 3 bases from V and 6 from J; bases not matched to a gene: 12. This chain's CDR3 is CASSAGPRGGPDTQYF. The CDR3 region has the DNA TGTGCCAGCAGCGCAGGCCCACGGGGGGGCCCCGATACGCAGTATTTT.

This sequence joins TRBV7-7 and TRBJ2-1, with no clear D. With 0 bases removed from V and 4 bases from J, the gap between germline ends came to 4 bases. Germline-derived CDR1 and CDR2 are SSHAT and FNYEAQ (reference sequence). The CDR3 runs 13 residues. The CDR3 DNA reads TGTGCCAGCAGCTTAGCGCAGTACAATGAGCAGTTCTTC. It yields the protein CASSLAQYNEQFF.

This clonotype was picked up a small number of times. This chain joins TRBV6-5 and TRBJ1-2, with D possibly TRBD1 on 5 matching bases. Germline V gene sequence: CDR1 MNHEY, CDR2 SVGAGI. The V gene lost 0 bases and the J gene lost 8 bases, with 10 bases spanning the gap. The CDR3 is 13 residues long. This CDR3 reads CASSYSLGVGYTF. The CDR3 DNA is TGTGCCAGCAGTTACTCCTTGGGGGTCGGCTACACCTTC.

The rearrangement joins TRBV5-1 to TRBJ1-5; 7 nucleotides agree with TRBD1. V trimming: 2 bases; J trimming: 9 bases; junction bases outside the gene matches: 11. The CDR3 extends over 15 amino acids. Germline-derived CDR1 and CDR2 are SGHRS and YFSETQ. The CDR3 is CASSFEAGGASPQHF. The CDR3 nucleotides are TGCGCCAGCAGCTTTGAGGCAGGGGGAGCGTCGCCCCAGCATTTT.

The chain carries TRBV30 and TRBJ2-5, with 8 bases lining up with TRBD2. V trimming: 3 bases; J trimming: 4 bases; junction bases outside the gene matches: 10. This CDR3 has 15 amino acids. CDR1 is GTSNPN, CDR2 SVGIG, per germline (reference sequence). CDR3 sequence: CAWSPSAGGGETQYF. The CDR3 DNA follows: TGTGCCTGGAGCCCTTCTGCGGGGGGTGGAGAGACCCAGTACTTC.

The chain has TRBV30 and TRBJ1-1, with D tentatively TRBD1 (5 bases). Deletions cut 3 bases from V and 1 base from J, with 18 bases between. The CDR3 is 16 residues long. The V gene's germline CDR1 is GTSNPN and CDR2 SVGIG (reference sequence). CDR3 bases: TGTGCCTGGAGGGGGGGGGTCGCAGGAGAGAACACTGAAGCTTTCTTT. It encodes CAWRGGVAGENTEAFF.